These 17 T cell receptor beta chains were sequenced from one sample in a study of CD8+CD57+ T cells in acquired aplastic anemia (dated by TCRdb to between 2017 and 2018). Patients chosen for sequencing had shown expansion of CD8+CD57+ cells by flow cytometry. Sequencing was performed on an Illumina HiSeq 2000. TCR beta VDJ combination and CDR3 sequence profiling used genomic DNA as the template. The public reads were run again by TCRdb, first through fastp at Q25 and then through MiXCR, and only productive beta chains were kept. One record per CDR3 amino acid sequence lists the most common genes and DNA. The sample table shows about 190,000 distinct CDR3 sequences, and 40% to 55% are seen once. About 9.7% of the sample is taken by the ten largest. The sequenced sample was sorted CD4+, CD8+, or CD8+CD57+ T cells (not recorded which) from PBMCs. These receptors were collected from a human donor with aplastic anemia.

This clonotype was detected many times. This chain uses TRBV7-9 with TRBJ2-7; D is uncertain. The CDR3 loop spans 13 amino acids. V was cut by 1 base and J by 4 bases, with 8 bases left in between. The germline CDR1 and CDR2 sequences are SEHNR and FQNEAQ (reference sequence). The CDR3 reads CASSLVGQYEQYF. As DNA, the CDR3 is TGTGCCAGCAGCTTAGTCGGCCAGTACGAGCAGTACTTC.

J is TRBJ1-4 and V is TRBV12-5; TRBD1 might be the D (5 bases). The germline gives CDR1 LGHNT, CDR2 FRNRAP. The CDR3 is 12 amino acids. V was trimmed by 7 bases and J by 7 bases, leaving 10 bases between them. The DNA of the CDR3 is TGTGCTAGTGCCCGGGACGTTGAAAAACTGTTTTTT. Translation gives CASARDVEKLFF.

This chain's CDR3 is CASSDGGLSQETQYF. In nucleotides, the CDR3 is TGTGCCAGCAGTGATGGGGGACTTAGCCAAGAGACCCAGTACTTC. V gene TRBV25-1 combines with J gene TRBJ2-5, with a possible D match to TRBD2 (6 bases). V lost 3 bases and J lost 1, with 12 bases in between. The CDR3 is 15 amino acids. The V gene's germline CDR1 is MGHDK and CDR2 SYGVNS.

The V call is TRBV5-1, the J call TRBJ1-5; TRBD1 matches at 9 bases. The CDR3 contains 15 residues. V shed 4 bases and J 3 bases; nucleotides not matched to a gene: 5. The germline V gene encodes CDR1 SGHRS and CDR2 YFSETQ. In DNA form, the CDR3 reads TGCGCCAGCAGCATAGGACAGGGGAACAATCAGCCCCAGCATTTT. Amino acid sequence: CASSIGQGNNQPQHF.

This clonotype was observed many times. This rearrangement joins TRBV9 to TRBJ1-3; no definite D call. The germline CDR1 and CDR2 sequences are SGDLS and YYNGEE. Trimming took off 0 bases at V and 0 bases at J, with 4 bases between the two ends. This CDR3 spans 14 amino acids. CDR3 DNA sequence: TGTGCCAGCAGCGTAGCTGTCTCTGGAAACACCATATATTTT. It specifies CASSVAVSGNTIYF.

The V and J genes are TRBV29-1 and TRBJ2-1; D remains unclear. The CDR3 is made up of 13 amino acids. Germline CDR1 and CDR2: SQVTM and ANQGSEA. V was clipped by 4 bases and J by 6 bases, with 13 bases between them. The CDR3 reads CSVVGGVFNEQFF. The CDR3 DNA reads TGCAGCGTTGTGGGTGGGGTTTTCAATGAGCAGTTCTTC.

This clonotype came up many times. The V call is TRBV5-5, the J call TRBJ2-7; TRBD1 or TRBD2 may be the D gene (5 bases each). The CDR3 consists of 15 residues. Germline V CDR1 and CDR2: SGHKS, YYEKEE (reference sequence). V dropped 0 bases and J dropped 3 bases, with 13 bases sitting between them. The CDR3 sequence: CASSLVGDHLYEQYF. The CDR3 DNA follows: TGTGCCAGCAGCTTGGTAGGGGACCATCTCTACGAGCAGTACTTC.

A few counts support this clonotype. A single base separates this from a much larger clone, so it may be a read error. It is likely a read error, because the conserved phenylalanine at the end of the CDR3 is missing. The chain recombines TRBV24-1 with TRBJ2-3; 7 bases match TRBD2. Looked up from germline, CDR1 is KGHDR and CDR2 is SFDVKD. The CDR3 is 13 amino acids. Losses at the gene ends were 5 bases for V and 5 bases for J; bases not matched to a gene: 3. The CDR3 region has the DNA TGTGCCACCAGTGTAACGGGAGGAGATACGCAGTATCTT. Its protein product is CATSVTGGDTQYL.

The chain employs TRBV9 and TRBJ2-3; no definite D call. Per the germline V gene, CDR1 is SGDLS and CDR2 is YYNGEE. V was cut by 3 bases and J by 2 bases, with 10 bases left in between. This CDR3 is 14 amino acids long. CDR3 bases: TGTGCCAGCAGCGACGTAGGCACCACAGATACGCAGTATTTT. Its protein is CASSDVGTTDTQYF.

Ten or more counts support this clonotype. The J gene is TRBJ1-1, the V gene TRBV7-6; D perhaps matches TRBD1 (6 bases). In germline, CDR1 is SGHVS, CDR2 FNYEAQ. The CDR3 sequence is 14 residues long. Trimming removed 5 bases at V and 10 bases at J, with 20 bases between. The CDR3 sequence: CASSPFSGGLVAFF. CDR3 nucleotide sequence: TGTGCCAGCAGCCCATTCTCGGGGGGCTTAGTAGCTTTCTTT.

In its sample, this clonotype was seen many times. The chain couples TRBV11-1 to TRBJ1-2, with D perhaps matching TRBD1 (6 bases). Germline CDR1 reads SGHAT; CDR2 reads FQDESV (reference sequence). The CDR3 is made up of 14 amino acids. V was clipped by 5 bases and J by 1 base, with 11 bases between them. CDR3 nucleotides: TGTGCCAGCAGCCCGGAGGGGGATAACTATGGCTACACCTTC. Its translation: CASSPEGDNYGYTF.

The CDR3 region has the DNA TGTGCCAGTAGTGCGGGGGGCGAACGGACTGAAGCTTTCTTT. Translating it yields CASSAGGERTEAFF. The chain links TRBV19 to TRBJ1-1, with TRBD1 as a possible D gene (6 bases). The CDR3 consists of 14 residues. CDR1 and CDR2 (germline): LNHDA, SQIVND (reference sequence). V was trimmed by 5 bases and J by 5 bases, leaving 15 bases between them.

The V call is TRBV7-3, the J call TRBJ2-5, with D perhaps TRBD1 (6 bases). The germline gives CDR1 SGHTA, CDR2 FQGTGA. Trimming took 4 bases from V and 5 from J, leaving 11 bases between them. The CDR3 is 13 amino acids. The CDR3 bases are TGTGCCAGCAGCTCTCAGGGGTGGGAGACCCAGTACTTC. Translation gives CASSSQGWETQYF. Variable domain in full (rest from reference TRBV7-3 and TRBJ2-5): GAGVSQTPSNKVTEKGKYVELRCDPISGHTALYWYRQSLGQGPEFLIYFQGTGAADDSGLPNDRFFAVRPEGSVSTLKIQRTERGDSAVYLCASSSQGWETQYFGPGTRLLVL.

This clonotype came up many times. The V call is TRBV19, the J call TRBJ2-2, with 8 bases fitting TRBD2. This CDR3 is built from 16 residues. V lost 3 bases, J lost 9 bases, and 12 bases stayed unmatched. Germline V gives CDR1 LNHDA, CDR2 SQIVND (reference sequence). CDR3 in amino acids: CASSMGTSGPPWELFF. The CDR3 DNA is TGTGCCAGTAGTATGGGGACTAGTGGTCCCCCGTGGGAGCTGTTTTTT.

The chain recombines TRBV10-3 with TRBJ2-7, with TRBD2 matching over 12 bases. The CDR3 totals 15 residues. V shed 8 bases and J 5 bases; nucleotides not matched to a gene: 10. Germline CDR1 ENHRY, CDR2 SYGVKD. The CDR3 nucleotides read TGTGCCATCGGCGGACTAGCGGGATTAAGCCACGAGCAGTACTTC. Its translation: CAIGGLAGLSHEQYF.

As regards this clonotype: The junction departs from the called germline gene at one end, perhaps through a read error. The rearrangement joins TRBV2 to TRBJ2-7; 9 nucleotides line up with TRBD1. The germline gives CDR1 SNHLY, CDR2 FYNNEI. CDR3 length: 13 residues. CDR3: CASGGSTGGEQYF. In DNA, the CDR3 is TGCGCCAGCGGTGGATCGACAGGGGGCGAGCAGTACTTC.

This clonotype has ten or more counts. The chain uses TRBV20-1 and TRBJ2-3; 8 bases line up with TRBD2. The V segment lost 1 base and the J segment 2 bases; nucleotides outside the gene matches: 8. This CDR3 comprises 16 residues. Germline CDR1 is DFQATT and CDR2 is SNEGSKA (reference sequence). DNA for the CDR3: TGCAGTGCTAGAGCCCCGCGGGGGGCAAACACAGATACGCAGTATTTT. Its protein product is CSARAPRGANTDTQYF.